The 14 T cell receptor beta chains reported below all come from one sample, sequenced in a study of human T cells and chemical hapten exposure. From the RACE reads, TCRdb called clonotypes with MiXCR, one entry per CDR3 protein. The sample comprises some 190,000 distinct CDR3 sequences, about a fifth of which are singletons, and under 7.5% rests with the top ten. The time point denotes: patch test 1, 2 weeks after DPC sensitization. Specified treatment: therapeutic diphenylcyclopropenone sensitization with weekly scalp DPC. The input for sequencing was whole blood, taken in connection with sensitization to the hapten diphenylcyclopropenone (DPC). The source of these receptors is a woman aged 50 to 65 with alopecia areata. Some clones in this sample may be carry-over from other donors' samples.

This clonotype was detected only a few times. CDR3 nucleotides: TGCAGCGTTGGGGGTTGGGGGGAAGAGACCCAGTACTTC. As protein: CSVGGWGEETQYF. The chain joins TRBV29-1 to TRBJ2-5, with a possible D match to TRBD2 (6 bases). The CDR3 has 13 amino acids. Trimming took off 4 bases at V and 3 bases at J, with 12 bases between the two ends. Germline CDR1 reads SQVTM; CDR2 reads ANQGSEA.

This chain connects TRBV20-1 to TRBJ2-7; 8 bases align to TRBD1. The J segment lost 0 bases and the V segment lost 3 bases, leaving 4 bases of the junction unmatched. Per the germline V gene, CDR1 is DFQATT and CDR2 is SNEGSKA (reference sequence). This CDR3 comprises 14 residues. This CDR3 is CSASRTGSSYEQYF. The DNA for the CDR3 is TGCAGTGCTAGTAGGACAGGGAGCTCCTACGAGCAGTACTTC.

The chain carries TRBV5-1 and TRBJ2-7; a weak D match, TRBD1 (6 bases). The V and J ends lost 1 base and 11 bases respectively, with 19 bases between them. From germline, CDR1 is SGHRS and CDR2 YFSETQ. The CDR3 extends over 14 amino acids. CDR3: CASSLSGRDEGEYF. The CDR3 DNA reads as TGCGCCAGCAGCTTGTCGGGAAGGGACGAGGGGGAGTACTTC.

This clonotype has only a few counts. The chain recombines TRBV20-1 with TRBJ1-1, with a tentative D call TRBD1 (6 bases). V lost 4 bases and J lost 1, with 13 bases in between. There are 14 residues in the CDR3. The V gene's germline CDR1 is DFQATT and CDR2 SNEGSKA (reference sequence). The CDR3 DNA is TGCAGTGCTAACCCGACAGGATCGAACACTGAAGCTTTCTTT. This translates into CSANPTGSNTEAFF.

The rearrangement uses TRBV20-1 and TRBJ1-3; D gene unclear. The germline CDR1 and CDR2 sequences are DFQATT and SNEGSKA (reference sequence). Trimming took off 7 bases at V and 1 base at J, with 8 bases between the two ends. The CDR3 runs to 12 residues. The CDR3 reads CSVPTSGNTIYF. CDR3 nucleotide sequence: TGCAGTGTCCCGACATCTGGAAACACCATATATTTT.

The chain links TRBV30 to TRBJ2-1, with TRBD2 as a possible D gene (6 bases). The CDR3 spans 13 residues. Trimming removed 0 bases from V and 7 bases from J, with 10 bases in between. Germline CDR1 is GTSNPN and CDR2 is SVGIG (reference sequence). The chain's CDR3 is CAWSVLGGNEQFF. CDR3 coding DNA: TGTGCCTGGAGTGTACTTGGGGGGAATGAGCAGTTCTTC.

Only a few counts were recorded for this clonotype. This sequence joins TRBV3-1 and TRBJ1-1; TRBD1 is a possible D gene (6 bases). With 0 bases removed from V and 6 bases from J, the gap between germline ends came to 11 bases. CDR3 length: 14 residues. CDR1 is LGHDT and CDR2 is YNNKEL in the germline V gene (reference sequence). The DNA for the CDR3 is TGTGCCAGCAGCCAAGATGTAGCAGGGGCTGAAGCTTTCTTT. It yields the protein CASSQDVAGAEAFF.

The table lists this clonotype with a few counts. CDR3 DNA: TGTGCCATCAGATCCGACAGGGCTAACTATGGCTACACCTTC. It translates to CAIRSDRANYGYTF. The V and J genes are TRBV10-3 and TRBJ1-2; 7 bases match TRBD1. Per the germline V gene, CDR1 is ENHRY and CDR2 is SYGVKD. With 6 bases clipped from V and 0 bases from J, the junction kept 4 bases outside the gene matches. This CDR3 contains 14 residues.

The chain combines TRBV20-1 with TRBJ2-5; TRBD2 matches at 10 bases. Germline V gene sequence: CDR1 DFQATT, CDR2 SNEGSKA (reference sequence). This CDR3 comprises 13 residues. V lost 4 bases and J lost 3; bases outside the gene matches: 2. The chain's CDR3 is CSANGLAEETQYF. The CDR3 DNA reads TGCAGTGCTAACGGACTAGCGGAAGAGACCCAGTACTTC.

CDR3 residues: CSVLGGTGSVRELGEQYF. The DNA for the CDR3 is TGCAGCGTGTTGGGAGGGACAGGGTCTGTACGGGAGTTGGGAGAGCAGTACTTC. The chain has TRBV29-1 and TRBJ2-7; 9 nucleotides agree with TRBD1. The length of the CDR3 is 18 residues. With 6 bases clipped from V and 7 bases from J, the junction kept 25 bases outside the gene matches. Germline assignment: CDR1 SQVTM and CDR2 ANQGSEA.

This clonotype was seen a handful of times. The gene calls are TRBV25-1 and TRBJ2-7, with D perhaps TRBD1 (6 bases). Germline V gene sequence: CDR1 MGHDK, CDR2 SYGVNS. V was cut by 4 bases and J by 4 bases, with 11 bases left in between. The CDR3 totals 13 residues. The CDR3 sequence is CASSVTGTYEQYF. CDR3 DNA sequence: TGTGCCAGCAGTGTGACAGGAACTTACGAGCAGTACTTC.

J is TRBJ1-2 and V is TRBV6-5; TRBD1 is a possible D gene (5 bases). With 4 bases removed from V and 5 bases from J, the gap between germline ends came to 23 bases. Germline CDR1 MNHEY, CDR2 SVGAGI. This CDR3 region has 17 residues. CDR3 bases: TGTGCCAGCAGTTTCAACGGACGGGCTAGGGGTTCATATGGCTACACCTTC. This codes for CASSFNGRARGSYGYTF.

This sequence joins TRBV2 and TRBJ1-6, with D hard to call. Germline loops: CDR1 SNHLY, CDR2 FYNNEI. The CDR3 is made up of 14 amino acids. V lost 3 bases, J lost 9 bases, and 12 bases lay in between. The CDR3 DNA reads TGTGCCAGCAGTGAGGGATTCTTAGGTTCACCCCTCCACTTT. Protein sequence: CASSEGFLGSPLHF.

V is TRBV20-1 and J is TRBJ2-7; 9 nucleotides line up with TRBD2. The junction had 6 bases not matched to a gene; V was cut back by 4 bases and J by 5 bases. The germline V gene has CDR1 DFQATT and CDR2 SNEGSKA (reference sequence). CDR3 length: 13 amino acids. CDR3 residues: CSATGTSIDEQYF. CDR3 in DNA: TGCAGTGCTACCGGGACTAGCATAGACGAGCAGTACTTC.